The 31 T cell receptor beta chains presented below share a single source sample, sequenced in a study of cytomegalovirus exposure and HLA in healthy donors. Generated by immunoSEQ multiplex PCR, the TCRdb table keeps only in-frame clones and is missing some. The data hold 250,000 to 400,000 clones, with around 90% observed a single time. Sequenced: PBMCs. The receptors here all came from a woman in her thirties in good health and CMV-seropositive.

This clone was detected only once. The chain links TRBV30 to TRBJ1-4; weak D call: TRBD1 (6 bases). This CDR3 region has 13 residues. The V end was cut by 8 bases, the J end by 2 bases, with 12 bases between. From germline, CDR1 is GTSNPN and CDR2 SVGIG (reference sequence). The DNA for the CDR3 is TGTGCCGTCTACAGGGTGACTAATGAAAAACTGTTTTTT. This translates into CAVYRVTNEKLFF.

This rearrangement joins TRBV27 to TRBJ1-6; no clear D. CDR3 length equals 16 residues. V was cut by 1 base and J by 0 bases, with 7 bases left in between. Germline-derived CDR1 and CDR2 are MNHEY and SMNVEV (reference sequence). CDR3: CASSLLGSSYNSPLHF. The DNA of the CDR3 is TGTGCCAGCAGTTTATTAGGGAGCTCCTATAATTCACCCCTCCACTTT.

Only one count was recorded for this clone. The CDR3 region is CASRTLAGVMETQYF. CDR3 nucleotides: TGTGCCAGCAGAACGCTAGCGGGGGTAATGGAGACCCAGTACTTC. The chain combines TRBV6-5 with TRBJ2-5, with 10 positions matching TRBD2. Germline V gene data show CDR1 as MNHEY and CDR2 as SVGAGI. This CDR3 has 15 residues. Germline trimming cut 6 bases from V and 5 bases from J; bases unmatched to any gene: 9.

The V gene is TRBV28, the J gene TRBJ1-4; TRBD1 matches 7 bases. CDR1 and CDR2 from the germline V gene are MDHEN and SYDVKM. The CDR3 runs 15 residues. V trimming: 0 bases; J trimming: 2 bases; junction bases outside the gene matches: 0. In DNA, the CDR3 is TGTGCCAGCAGTTTATGGACAGGGACTAATGAAAAACTGTTTTTT. Amino acids: CASSLWTGTNEKLFF.

The CDR3 DNA sequence: TGTGCCAGCAGTTACGCCGATAGACCTTCAGATACGCAGTATTTT. This codes for CASSYADRPSDTQYF. V and J are TRBV6-5 and TRBJ2-3; no reliable D call. Trimming took off 2 bases at V and 4 bases at J, with 13 bases between the two ends. Germline-derived CDR1 and CDR2 are MNHEY and SVGAGI. CDR3 length equals 15 residues.

The V and J genes are TRBV6-6 and TRBJ1-5; maybe TRBD1 (5 bases). Germline V gene lookup returns CDR1 MNHNY and CDR2 SVGAGI (reference sequence). Trimming removed 0 bases from V and 6 bases from J, with 9 bases in between. There are 14 residues in the CDR3. The CDR3 DNA sequence: TGTGCCAGCAGTTACTCGGGGGATCGTCAGCCCCAGCATTTT. Protein: CASSYSGDRQPQHF.

The chain employs TRBV6-6 and TRBJ2-5, with no clear D. The CDR3 covers 14 residues. The V gene's germline CDR1 is MNHNY and CDR2 SVGAGI (reference sequence). Trimming took 0 bases from V and 2 from J, leaving 7 bases between them. CDR3 residues: CASSYSGFQETQYF. CDR3 sequence (DNA): TGTGCCAGCAGTTACTCGGGATTTCAAGAGACCCAGTACTTC.

V usage is TRBV4-3 and J usage is TRBJ2-1, with D possibly TRBD2 on 6 matching bases. The CDR3 is made up of 14 amino acids. The germline V gene encodes CDR1 LGHNA and CDR2 YSLEER. Trimming took 4 bases from V and 7 from J, leaving 14 bases between them. DNA for the CDR3: TGCGCCAGCAGCCGACGGGACGGGGGTAATGAGCAGTTCTTC. This translates into CASSRRDGGNEQFF.

J is TRBJ2-7 and V is TRBV4-2, with 8 bases identical to TRBD2. The CDR3 spans 13 residues. The V segment lost 4 bases and the J segment 6 bases; nucleotides outside the gene matches: 5. Germline-derived CDR1 and CDR2 are LGHNA and YNFKEQ. The CDR3 region has the DNA TGTGCCAGCAGCCGATCTAGCGGGTCCGAGCAGTACTTC. Protein: CASSRSSGSEQYF.

The DNA for the CDR3 is TGTGCCAGCAGTGAACGAGGCGGCAGCCGGGCCGGGGAGCTGTTTTTT. Its translation is CASSERGGSRAGELFF. V and J are TRBV2 and TRBJ2-2, with unresolved D. V was clipped by 2 bases and J by 6 bases, with 16 bases between them. This CDR3 spans 16 amino acids. Per the germline V gene, CDR1 is SNHLY and CDR2 is FYNNEI.

This chain connects TRBV5-1 to TRBJ2-7; 8 nucleotides agree with TRBD2. J lost 6 bases, V lost 4 bases, and 6 bases had no gene match. The germline V gene encodes CDR1 SGHRS and CDR2 YFSETQ. The CDR3 consists of 13 residues. CDR3 in DNA: TGCGCCAGCAGCACCCAACTAGCGGCCGAGCAGTACTTC. Amino acids: CASSTQLAAEQYF. The full variable domain, with the rest looked up from reference TRBV5-1 and TRBJ2-7, is KAGVTQTPRYLIKTRGQQVTLSCSPISGHRSVSWYQQTPGQGLQFLFEYFSETQRNKGNFPGRFSGRQFSNSRSEMNVSTLELGDSALYLCASSTQLAAEQYFGPGTRLTVT.

Turning to this clone: The sample holds other DNA sequences that translate to the same CDR3. The V and J genes are TRBV27 and TRBJ2-5; D is uncertain. Per germline, CDR1 MNHEY and CDR2 SMNVEV (reference sequence). Trimming took off 3 bases at V and 7 bases at J, with 12 bases between the two ends. The CDR3 is made up of 13 amino acids. The CDR3 here is CASSFRELGTQYF. The CDR3 bases are TGTGCCAGCAGTTTTCGAGAGTTGGGGACCCAGTACTTC.

The chain couples TRBV6-1 to TRBJ1-4; 10 bases match TRBD1. This CDR3 region has 15 residues. Germline CDR1 and CDR2: MNHNS and SASEGT. Trimming took 6 bases from V and 6 from J; bases not matched to a gene: 7. CDR3 residues: CASRGDRGWDEKLFF. CDR3 DNA sequence: TGTGCCAGCAGGGGGGACAGGGGTTGGGATGAAAAACTGTTTTTT.

J is TRBJ1-2 and V is TRBV27; 7 bases are shared with TRBD1. Germline CDR1 reads MNHEY; CDR2 reads SMNVEV (reference sequence). V shed 7 bases and J 4 bases; nucleotides not matched to a gene: 12. The CDR3 totals 15 residues. CDR3: CASKPNRGGGYGYTF. The CDR3 DNA is TGTGCCAGCAAACCCAACAGGGGCGGTGGCTATGGCTACACCTTC.

V and J are TRBV13 and TRBJ2-2, with no clear D. V lost 5 bases and J lost 8, with 12 bases in between. This CDR3 region has 13 residues. Per the germline V gene, CDR1 is PRHDT and CDR2 is FYEKMQ (reference sequence). This CDR3 is CASSPWDGGELFF. The CDR3 DNA reads as TGTGCCAGCAGCCCCTGGGATGGGGGGGAGCTGTTTTTT.

For this clone: Compared with germline, one end of the junction differs, possibly owing to a read error. This rearrangement joins TRBV7-8 to TRBJ1-1; the match to TRBD1 covers 8 bases. CDR1 and CDR2 from the germline V gene are SGHVS and FQNEAQ. The CDR3 is 15 amino acids. CDR3 residues: CASDNWTGQNPEAFF. CDR3 nucleotide sequence: TGTGCCAGCGATAACTGGACAGGGCAGAACCCTGAAGCTTTCTTT.

The chain has TRBV10-1 and TRBJ2-3, with 9 nucleotides matching TRBD1. Trimming removed 0 bases from V and 4 bases from J; junction bases left unmatched: 8. CDR3 size: 17 residues. Germline-derived CDR1 and CDR2 are WNHNN and SYGVQD (reference sequence). The CDR3 loop is CASSESVMDRGSDTQYF. As DNA, the CDR3 is TGCGCCAGCAGTGAGTCTGTTATGGACAGGGGTTCAGATACGCAGTATTTT.

This clone was recorded only once. The rearrangement uses TRBV27 and TRBJ1-5, with D possibly TRBD1 on 5 matching bases. Germline V lookup: CDR1 MNHEY, CDR2 SMNVEV (reference sequence). This CDR3 is built from 19 residues. V shed 6 bases and J shed 0 bases, with 24 bases lying between them. The CDR3 reads CASSRVVNGGLHSNQPQHF. The CDR3 DNA follows: TGTGCCAGCAGCCGCGTCGTAAACGGGGGGTTACATAGCAATCAGCCCCAGCATTTT.

The chain couples TRBV18 to TRBJ1-1; 8 nucleotides line up with TRBD1. Germline loops: CDR1 KGHSH, CDR2 LQKENI. The CDR3 is 16 residues long. Unmatched junction bases numbered 10, after V lost 4 bases and J lost 3 bases. CDR3 DNA: TGTGCCAGCTCACTGATACAGGGGGGGGAGGACACTGAAGCTTTCTTT. Amino acid sequence: CASSLIQGGEDTEAFF.

The rearrangement uses TRBV15 and TRBJ2-3, with TRBD2 identical over 13 bases. V dropped 3 bases and J dropped 8; count of bases not matched to a gene: 5. This CDR3 has 15 residues. Looked up from germline, CDR1 is LNHNV and CDR2 is YYDKDF (reference sequence). The CDR3 coding sequence is TGTGCCACCAGCAGTGGACTAGCGGGAGAATCTACGCAGTATTTT. Protein product: CATSSGLAGESTQYF.

The V and J genes are TRBV18 and TRBJ2-7; 11 bases fit TRBD1. Germline CDR1 KGHSH, CDR2 LQKENI. V was pared by 0 bases and J by 6 bases, with 4 bases of the junction left unmatched. There are 15 residues in the CDR3. CDR3 sequence (DNA): TGTGCCAGCTCACCACCATCTGGGACAGGGGGCGAGCAGTACTTC. Translated, it gives CASSPPSGTGGEQYF.

CDR3 region: CASSPQGDTYNEQFF. Written as DNA, the CDR3 is TGTGCCAGCAGTCCCCAGGGAGACACCTACAATGAGCAGTTCTTC. The V and J genes are TRBV25-1 and TRBJ2-1; perhaps D is TRBD1 or TRBD2 (5 bases each). The CDR3 spans 15 residues. Germline loops: CDR1 MGHDK, CDR2 SYGVNS. The germline V and J ends were trimmed by 5 bases and 2 bases, with 13 bases remaining between them.

This clone was seen only once. V and J are TRBV28 and TRBJ1-5, with 9 bases identical to TRBD1. There are 15 residues in the CDR3. Germline V gene sequence: CDR1 MDHEN, CDR2 SYDVKM. The trim removed 5 bases at V and 5 bases at J, leaving 7 bases unmatched. Here the CDR3 DNA reads TGTGCCAGCAGTCCAGGACAGGGGCGCCATCAGCCCCAGCATTTT. The encoded protein is CASSPGQGRHQPQHF. The entire variable domain, with the rest obtained from reference TRBV28 and TRBJ1-5, is as follows: DVKVTQSSRYLVKRTGEKVFLECVQDMDHENMFWYRQDPGLGLRLIYFSYDVKMKEKGDIPEGYSVSREKKERFSLILESASTNQTSMYLCASSPGQGRHQPQHFGDGTRLSIL.

This clone was counted between two and nine times. This sequence joins TRBV18 and TRBJ2-7; a possible D gene is TRBD2 (5 bases). CDR3 length: 14 amino acids. Trimming took off 4 bases at V and 3 bases at J, with 13 bases between the two ends. The germline V gene encodes CDR1 KGHSH and CDR2 LQKENI. In DNA form, the CDR3 reads TGTGCCAGCTCACTAACCCCACTAGACTACGAGCAGTACTTC. It specifies CASSLTPLDYEQYF. The entire variable domain, with the rest obtained from reference TRBV18 and TRBJ2-7, is as follows: NAGVMQNPRHLVRRRGQEARLRCSPMKGHSHVYWYRQLPEEGLKFMVYLQKENIIDESGMPKERFSAEFPKEGPSILRIQQVVRGDSAAYFCASSLTPLDYEQYFGPGTRLTVT.

This rearrangement joins TRBV27 to TRBJ1-1; 8 bases align to TRBD1. Losses at the gene ends were 6 bases for V and 1 base for J; bases not matched to a gene: 13. Germline V CDR1 and CDR2: MNHEY, SMNVEV (reference sequence). CDR3 length: 17 amino acids. The CDR3 here is CASSTSGTGEKNTEAFF. The CDR3 region has the DNA TGTGCCAGCAGCACTTCCGGGACAGGTGAAAAGAACACTGAAGCTTTCTTT.

V gene TRBV5-4 combines with J gene TRBJ1-2, with TRBD1 as a possible D gene (5 bases). V gave up 0 bases and J gave up 2 bases, with 8 bases separating them. Looked up from germline, CDR1 is SGHNT and CDR2 is YYREEE (reference sequence). This CDR3 spans 14 amino acids. The CDR3 region is CASSLAGANYGYTF. Written as DNA, the CDR3 is TGTGCCAGCAGCTTGGCTGGGGCCAACTATGGCTACACCTTC. Drawing the rest from reference TRBV5-4 and TRBJ1-2, the complete variable domain is ETGVTQSPTHLIKTRGQQVTLRCSSQSGHNTVSWYQQALGQGPQFIFQYYREEENGRGNFPPRFSGLQFPNYSSELNVNALELDDSALYLCASSLAGANYGYTFGSGTRLTVV.

V usage is TRBV15 and J usage is TRBJ2-7, with TRBD1 matching over 7 bases. Trimming removed 7 bases from V and 6 bases from J; junction bases left unmatched: 6. Germline V gene sequence: CDR1 LNHNV, CDR2 YYDKDF (reference sequence). This CDR3 has 12 residues. This chain's CDR3 is CATTSTGAEQYF. CDR3 DNA: TGTGCCACCACTTCTACAGGGGCCGAGCAGTACTTC.

This sequence joins TRBV25-1 and TRBJ2-3; D is tentatively TRBD1 or TRBD2 (5 bases each). Trimming left V 0 bases short and J 7 bases short, with 8 bases between. The length of the CDR3 is 13 residues. Per germline, CDR1 MGHDK and CDR2 SYGVNS. CDR3 region: CASSEYGGNTQYF. CDR3 bases: TGTGCCAGCAGTGAATATGGGGGTAATACGCAGTATTTT.

The chain joins TRBV4-1 to TRBJ2-1; 7 positions match TRBD2. V shed 3 bases, J shed 6 bases, and the junction held 2 bases outside the gene matches. The CDR3 runs 13 residues. Germline V CDR1 and CDR2: MGHRA, YSYEKL. The CDR3 is CASSHSGTNEQFF. The DNA for the CDR3 is TGCGCCAGCAGCCACAGCGGGACCAATGAGCAGTTCTTC.

V and J are TRBV5-6 and TRBJ2-1; 7 positions match TRBD2. The CDR3 is 14 residues long. Trimming cost V 2 bases and J 5 bases; bases outside gene matches: 4. CDR1 is SGHDT, CDR2 YYEEEE, per germline. CDR3 in amino acids: CASSFSGPNNEQFF. CDR3 in DNA: TGTGCCAGCAGCTTTAGCGGGCCGAACAATGAGCAGTTCTTC.

The CDR3 spells CASSLGAGTDTQYF. CDR3 coding DNA: TGTGCCAGCAGCTTAGGGGCCGGGACAGATACGCAGTATTTT. The V gene is TRBV7-6, the J gene TRBJ2-3, with no clear D. Germline V gives CDR1 SGHVS, CDR2 FNYEAQ. The CDR3 sequence is 14 residues long. Trimming removed 1 base at V and 3 bases at J, with 8 bases between.